The 28 T cell receptor beta chains below all came from one sample that was sequenced in a study of T cells after yellow fever vaccination. TCRdb fed the 5' RACE reads into MiXCR, producing one record per CDR3 protein. The sample shows under 150,000 distinct CDR3 sequences, 7.7% of them seen only once. Sequencing used CD4+ T cells sorted from PBMCs, obtained 5 days after the yellow fever booster vaccination. These TCRs come from a man aged 25 to 45 who received the YFV17D yellow fever vaccine.

This clonotype was picked up many times. The gene calls are TRBV20-1 and TRBJ2-3; TRBD1 might be the D (5 bases). The CDR3 extends over 13 amino acids. Trimming shortened V by 2 bases and J by 3 bases, and 9 bases separated the two germline ends. Germline CDR1 and CDR2: DFQATT and SNEGSKA (reference sequence). CDR3 amino acids: CSARRQGTDTQYF. CDR3 DNA: TGCAGTGCTAGAAGGCAGGGAACAGATACGCAGTATTTT.

At least ten counts were recorded for this clonotype. The genes are TRBV5-1 and TRBJ2-1; 9 bases are a match to TRBD2. The CDR3 runs to 17 residues. The ends lost 0 bases at V and 2 bases at J; junction bases unmatched: 6. Germline CDR1 is SGHRS and CDR2 is YFSETQ. For the CDR3, the DNA is TGCGCCAGCAGCTTGGATGGTAGCGGGGGACCCTACAATGAGCAGTTCTTC. It is translated as CASSLDGSGGPYNEQFF.

This clonotype was seen repeatedly, ten times or more. The genes are TRBV24-1 and TRBJ2-1; a weak D match, TRBD2 (6 bases). Trimming took 4 bases from V and 9 from J, leaving 15 bases between them. Germline CDR1 KGHDR, CDR2 SFDVKD. The CDR3 runs to 14 residues. CDR3 loop: CATSDPNTSFEQFF. The CDR3 DNA is TGTGCCACCAGTGACCCCAATACTAGCTTTGAGCAGTTCTTC.

In its sample, this clonotype was seen many times. This chain joins TRBV29-1 and TRBJ1-5; D ambiguous. Germline loops: CDR1 SQVTM, CDR2 ANQGSEA. V shed 1 base and J shed 5 bases, with 9 bases lying between them. The CDR3 length is 13 residues. The DNA for the CDR3 is TGCAGCGTTGAAGCCCACGTGGATCAGCCCCAGCATTTT. It codes for CSVEAHVDQPQHF.

J is TRBJ2-3 and V is TRBV6-1; D gene uncertain. This CDR3 is built from 13 residues. CDR1 MNHNS and CDR2 SASEGT come from the germline V gene. With 7 bases removed from V and 4 bases from J, the gap between germline ends came to 12 bases. In nucleotides, the CDR3 is TGTGCCAGCAACCCAGGCGCGTCAGATACGCAGTATTTT. Protein product: CASNPGASDTQYF.

Concerning this clonotype itself: A much more abundant neighbour one base away suggests this may be a read error. The CDR3 protein is CASSPGGSGYGQYF. CDR3 DNA: TGTGCCAGCAGCCCAGGGGGTAGCGGCTACGGGCAGTACTTC. J is TRBJ2-7 and V is TRBV11-3; possibly TRBD1 for D (7 bases). CDR3 length: 14 amino acids. From germline, CDR1 is SGHNT and CDR2 YENEEA.

Remarks on this clonotype: A read error may be the cause here, since a much bigger clone is one base away. The rearrangement uses TRBV6-5 and TRBJ2-5; TRBD1 is a possible D gene (5 bases). CDR3 length: 14 amino acids. The germline CDR1 and CDR2 sequences are MNHEY and SVGAGI. The CDR3 is CASSYNLGQDTQYF. CDR3 DNA sequence: TGTGCCAGCAGTTATAACCTAGGACAAGATACCCAGTACTTC.

The chain couples TRBV30 to TRBJ1-4; TRBD1 is a possible D gene (6 bases). There are 13 residues in the CDR3. V lost 2 bases and J lost 8, with 12 bases in between. Germline-derived CDR1 and CDR2 are GTSNPN and SVGIG (reference sequence). The CDR3 is CAWSKTGYEKLFF. The CDR3 region has the DNA TGTGCCTGGAGTAAGACAGGTTACGAAAAACTGTTTTTT.

This clonotype was counted ten times or more. The rearrangement uses TRBV5-1 and TRBJ2-7, with D perhaps TRBD2 (6 bases). Germline CDR1 SGHRS, CDR2 YFSETQ. The CDR3 is made up of 15 amino acids. The V end lost 7 bases, the J end lost 4 bases, and 21 bases lay between the germline ends. The CDR3 spells CASPPCQRVWYEQYF. CDR3 sequence (DNA): TGCGCCAGCCCCCCCTGCCAGCGGGTTTGGTACGAGCAGTACTTC.

This clonotype was seen many times. V usage is TRBV4-3 and J usage is TRBJ1-5, with D hard to call. CDR1 and CDR2 (germline): LGHNA, YSLEER. The CDR3 extends over 17 amino acids. V dropped 0 bases and J dropped 0 bases, with 12 bases sitting between them. For the CDR3, the DNA is TGCGCCAGCAGCCAAGACCCCCAGGCAGGTAGCAATCAGCCCCAGCATTTT. It yields the protein CASSQDPQAGSNQPQHF.

This clonotype was seen repeatedly, ten times or more. This chain uses TRBV6-5 with TRBJ2-1, with D tentatively TRBD1 or TRBD2 (5 bases each). The CDR3 extends over 16 amino acids. The germline V gene has CDR1 MNHEY and CDR2 SVGAGI. Trimming left V 0 bases short and J 3 bases short, with 12 bases between. CDR3 loop: CASSYSSGGGYNEQFF. The CDR3 nucleotides are TGTGCCAGCAGTTACTCATCTGGGGGTGGCTACAATGAGCAGTTCTTC.

This clonotype was observed at least ten times. The chain recombines TRBV27 with TRBJ2-5; D not certain. This CDR3 comprises 13 residues. V lost 5 bases to trimming and J lost 4 bases, with 11 bases between them. From germline, CDR1 is MNHEY and CDR2 SMNVEV (reference sequence). The CDR3 sequence is CASSRDRRETQYF. In DNA form, the CDR3 reads TGTGCCAGCAGTCGCGATAGAAGAGAGACCCAGTACTTC.

This clonotype was seen repeatedly, ten times or more. This sequence joins TRBV20-1 and TRBJ2-2, with D unclear. The germline V gene encodes CDR1 DFQATT and CDR2 SNEGSKA (reference sequence). The CDR3 has 11 amino acids. Trimming removed 7 bases at V and 2 bases at J, with 5 bases between. The CDR3 sequence: CSVLNTGELFF. The CDR3 nucleotides are TGCAGTGTACTAAACACCGGGGAGCTGTTTTTT.

This clonotype was seen at least ten times. The chain uses TRBV19 and TRBJ2-4; D is possibly TRBD1 or TRBD2 (5 bases each). The V gene's germline CDR1 is LNHDA and CDR2 SQIVND (reference sequence). The ends were cut back, 2 bases at V and 1 base at J, with 9 bases in the middle. This CDR3 comprises 15 residues. CDR3: CASSIKEGAKNIQYF. The CDR3 DNA reads TGTGCCAGTAGTATAAAAGAGGGGGCCAAAAACATTCAGTACTTC.

This clonotype was recorded at least ten times. The gene calls are TRBV20-1 and TRBJ2-1; D assignment may be TRBD1 or TRBD2 (5 bases each). V was trimmed by 4 bases and J by 8 bases, leaving 12 bases between them. This CDR3 region has 12 residues. Germline V gene sequence: CDR1 DFQATT, CDR2 SNEGSKA (reference sequence). CDR3 DNA: TGCAGTGCTATAGTCCGGGGCGATGAGCAGTTCTTC. Translated, it gives CSAIVRGDEQFF.

This clonotype was counted at least ten times. The chain is built from TRBV5-1 and TRBJ2-7, with D perhaps being TRBD1 or TRBD2 (5 bases each). The germline V gene has CDR1 SGHRS and CDR2 YFSETQ. The CDR3 has 15 amino acids. V dropped 0 bases and J dropped 5 bases, with 15 bases sitting between them. The CDR3 here is CASSLGGRAFHEQYF. DNA for the CDR3: TGCGCCAGCAGCTTGGGGGGACGGGCCTTCCACGAGCAGTACTTC. Combining the CDR3 with reference TRBV5-1 and TRBJ2-7 gives the whole variable domain KAGVTQTPRYLIKTRGQQVTLSCSPISGHRSVSWYQQTPGQGLQFLFEYFSETQRNKGNFPGRFSGRQFSNSRSEMNVSTLELGDSALYLCASSLGGRAFHEQYFGPGTRLTVT.

Ten or more counts support this clonotype. V and J are TRBV3-1 and TRBJ2-7; no definite D call. V was clipped by 4 bases and J by 1 base, with 14 bases between them. Germline V lookup: CDR1 LGHDT, CDR2 YNNKEL (reference sequence). There are 15 residues in the CDR3. Written as DNA, the CDR3 is TGTGCCAGCAGCCCCCGTTTTAGCCCTTCCTACGAGCAGTACTTC. This gives the protein CASSPRFSPSYEQYF.

At least ten counts were recorded for this clonotype. The V gene is TRBV3-1, the J gene TRBJ1-1; D not certain. The germline gives CDR1 LGHDT, CDR2 YNNKEL (reference sequence). The CDR3 spans 16 residues. V was pared by 0 bases and J by 0 bases, with 11 bases between. CDR3 nucleotide sequence: TGTGCCAGCAGCCAAGATCCGAGACACATGAACACTGAAGCTTTCTTT. Translation gives CASSQDPRHMNTEAFF.

This clonotype was counted at least ten times. The chain employs TRBV19 and TRBJ2-5; D is possibly TRBD2 (6 bases). The CDR3 is 13 amino acids. In germline, CDR1 is LNHDA, CDR2 SQIVND (reference sequence). V was clipped by 8 bases and J by 1 base, with 11 bases between them. CDR3 sequence reads: CASRSGVQETQYF. The CDR3 DNA reads TGTGCCAGTCGATCGGGAGTCCAAGAGACCCAGTACTTC.

This clonotype showed up just a few times. The chain combines TRBV12-3 or TRBV12-4 with TRBJ1-1; D perhaps matches TRBD1 (6 bases). CDR3 length: 15 residues. The germline V and J ends were trimmed by 2 bases and 4 bases, with 14 bases remaining between them. The CDR3 sequence: CASSLQGPLGTEAFF. DNA for the CDR3: TGTGCCAGCAGTTTACAGGGGCCCCTCGGCACTGAAGCTTTCTTT.

This clonotype was counted at least ten times. The V call is TRBV7-8, the J call TRBJ2-7; D is uncertain. The V and J ends lost 1 base and 7 bases respectively, with 14 bases between them. CDR1 and CDR2 (germline): SGHVS, FQNEAQ. The CDR3 has 14 amino acids. The CDR3 loop reads CASSLEGLVGEQYF. CDR3 nucleotides: TGTGCCAGCAGCTTAGAGGGTCTAGTGGGTGAGCAGTACTTC. The whole variable domain, filled in from reference TRBV7-8 and TRBJ2-7, reads GAGVSQSPRYKVAKRGQDVALRCDPISGHVSLFWYQQALGQGPEFLTYFQNEAQLDKSGLPSDRFFAERPEGSVSTLKIQRTQQEDSAVYLCASSLEGLVGEQYFGPGTRLTVT.

This clonotype was recorded at least ten times. The chain uses TRBV20-1 and TRBJ2-7; D uncertain. CDR3 size: 13 residues. V was clipped by 3 bases and J by 1 base, with 10 bases between them. Germline V lookup: CDR1 DFQATT, CDR2 SNEGSKA (reference sequence). CDR3 sequence reads: CSASGKPSYEQYF. The CDR3 DNA is TGCAGTGCTAGCGGAAAGCCTTCCTACGAGCAGTACTTC.

This clonotype came up many times. The chain has TRBV19 and TRBJ1-5; D possibly corresponds to TRBD1 (5 bases). The CDR3 has 15 amino acids. The V gene lost 7 bases and the J gene lost 3 bases, with 16 bases spanning the gap. CDR1 is LNHDA, CDR2 SQIVND, per germline (reference sequence). CDR3 in DNA: TGTGCCAGTACCCTCCTCGGACAAGACAATCAGCCCCAGCATTTT. Protein: CASTLLGQDNQPQHF.

In this sample, this clonotype turned up many times. CDR3 amino acids: CSASRLAGVTDTQYF. CDR3 bases: TGCAGTGCTTCTCGACTAGCGGGAGTAACAGATACGCAGTATTTT. V and J are TRBV20-1 and TRBJ2-3; 12 bases match TRBD2. The CDR3 is 15 amino acids. CDR1 DFQATT and CDR2 SNEGSKA come from the germline V gene (reference sequence). V lost 5 bases and J lost 3; bases outside the gene matches: 6.

At least ten counts were recorded for this clonotype. This chain joins TRBV20-1 and TRBJ2-1; 7 bases agree with TRBD2. Germline-derived CDR1 and CDR2 are DFQATT and SNEGSKA (reference sequence). This CDR3 has 15 amino acids. J lost 5 bases, V lost 3 bases, and 10 bases had no gene match. CDR3 nucleotides: TGCAGTGCTAGCATTCCGGGACTATCGAACAATGAGCAGTTCTTC. This gives the protein CSASIPGLSNNEQFF.

There are many counts of this clonotype. The CDR3 is CSATRTEQYF. CDR3 DNA sequence: TGCAGTGCTACCAGGACTGAGCAGTACTTC. The rearrangement links TRBV20-1 to TRBJ2-7; a possible D gene is TRBD2 (5 bases). CDR1 DFQATT and CDR2 SNEGSKA come from the germline V gene (reference sequence). The ends were cut back, 4 bases at V and 7 bases at J, with 8 bases in the middle. This CDR3 is 10 amino acids long.

Many counts were recorded for this clonotype. J is TRBJ2-1 and V is TRBV9; 9 positions match TRBD1. Germline CDR1 reads SGDLS; CDR2 reads YYNGEE. V lost 1 base to trimming and J lost 6 bases; unmatched junction nucleotides: 5. This CDR3 region has 15 residues. CDR3 amino acids: CASSVWDRAGNEQFF. CDR3 bases: TGTGCCAGCAGCGTATGGGACAGGGCGGGCAATGAGCAGTTCTTC.

This chain joins TRBV6-1 and TRBJ2-2; 8 bases fit TRBD2. The ends lost 4 bases at V and 4 bases at J; junction bases unmatched: 11. Germline values: CDR1 MNHNS, CDR2 SASEGT. This CDR3 is 17 amino acids long. The CDR3 reads CASSVLPQREFTGELFF. CDR3 nucleotide sequence: TGTGCCAGCAGTGTCCTCCCCCAGCGGGAGTTCACCGGGGAGCTGTTTTTT.